This paragraph covers one TCR beta chain sequence. Its target is unknown. The sample originates from a study of vaccination and CD4 T cells after COVID-19. About the research overall: Researchers treated cells with overlapping spike peptides taken from SARS-CoV-2, HCoV-NL63, HCoV-OC43 and HCoV-229E.

Treatment in this sample: approximately 10-day PBMC culture with coronavirus spike peptide pools or control peptides (ViraFEST assay). Under the ViraFEST approach, antigen-specific T cells were expanded with peptide pools and TCRs subsequently sequenced. Study-level results: For convalescent patients, a median 86.3% of reactive clones surfaced exclusively after vaccination.

Oncomine TCR Beta short-read sequencing was applied to DNA from cultured CD4+ T cells. MiXCR, applied by TCRdb to the PCR reads, yields one record per CDR3 protein. The sample lists approximately 12,000 distinct CDR3 sequences; 20% to 25% were seen once. The germline V gene encodes CDR1 KGHSH and CDR2 LQKENI. J lost 2 bases, V lost 3 bases, and 5 bases had no gene match. CDR3 length: 15 amino acids. This receptor was taken from a human donor who received a COVID-19 vaccine. The gene calls are TRBV18 and TRBJ2-5; the match to TRBD2 covers 8 bases. The source was CD4+ T cells from blood, cultured in vitro, collected before SARS-CoV-2 vaccination. CDR3 sequence (DNA): TGTGCCAGCTCACCCCGGACTAGCCGACAAGAGACCCAGTACTTC. Its protein is CASSPRTSRQETQYF.